The 14 T cell receptor beta chains given below trace back to one sample, sequenced in a study of shared clonotypes between healthy human individuals. The assay was immunoSEQ multiplex PCR, and TCRdb's table has in-frame clones only and misses some. Of about 2.3 million clones in the sample, around 90% were seen once. Specimen: naive CD4+ T cells from PBMCs. The subset is: CD45RA+ positively selected. The receptor source for this set is a man between 18 and 29 years old in good health. Some clones in this sample may be carry-over from other donors' samples.

The DNA of the CDR3 is TGTGCCAGCAGTTTACAGGGTCGTGGTTACAATGAGCAGTTCTTC. Its translation: CASSLQGRGYNEQFF. This rearrangement joins TRBV28 to TRBJ2-1; possibly TRBD1 for D (5 bases). The germline V gene encodes CDR1 MDHEN and CDR2 SYDVKM. The CDR3 sequence is 15 residues long. V was pared by 2 bases and J by 4 bases, with 12 bases between.

The chain couples TRBV7-9 to TRBJ2-7, with TRBD2 matching over 7 bases. Losses at the gene ends were 3 bases for V and 7 bases for J; bases not matched to a gene: 9. Germline loops: CDR1 SEHNR, CDR2 FQNEAQ (reference sequence). This CDR3 is built from 14 residues. CDR3 sequence reads: CASSFGAGVGEQYF. The DNA of the CDR3 is TGTGCCAGCAGCTTTGGTGCGGGAGTGGGTGAGCAGTACTTC.

The chain has TRBV10-3 and TRBJ2-5; possible D gene TRBD2, 6 bases. This CDR3 comprises 13 residues. In germline, CDR1 is ENHRY, CDR2 SYGVKD. Trimming removed 10 bases from V and 5 bases from J, with 17 bases in between. The chain's CDR3 is CATQLAAEETQYF. The CDR3 coding sequence is TGTGCCACGCAACTAGCTGCGGAGGAGACCCAGTACTTC.

The chain carries TRBV27 and TRBJ2-7; the D gene is possibly TRBD2 (5 bases). V gave up 5 bases and J gave up 6 bases, with 11 bases separating them. The length of the CDR3 is 12 residues. The germline gives CDR1 MNHEY, CDR2 SMNVEV (reference sequence). The CDR3 DNA is TGTGCCAGCAGTCCCTCCCGGGGCGAGCAGTACTTC. It yields the protein CASSPSRGEQYF.

V is TRBV7-9 and J is TRBJ2-2; D is tentatively TRBD1 or TRBD2 (5 bases each). The germline gives CDR1 SEHNR, CDR2 FQNEAQ (reference sequence). The germline V and J ends were trimmed by 2 bases and 4 bases, with 8 bases remaining between them. The CDR3 contains 14 residues. CDR3 sequence (DNA): TGTGCCAGCAGCTTAAGTGGGACCACCGGGGAGCTGTTTTTT. Translated: CASSLSGTTGELFF.

The chain is built from TRBV6-1 and TRBJ2-2; D unresolved. CDR1 and CDR2 (germline): MNHNS, SASEGT. Trimming stripped 5 bases from V and 1 base from J, with 8 bases between. This CDR3 region has 14 residues. The CDR3 reads CASSFGRNTGELFF. CDR3 coding DNA: TGTGCCAGCAGTTTCGGAAGGAACACCGGGGAGCTGTTTTTT.

The rearrangement uses TRBV5-1 and TRBJ2-3; tentatively, D is TRBD1 or TRBD2 (5 bases each). CDR1 and CDR2 (germline): SGHRS, YFSETQ. The CDR3 spans 12 residues. Trimming removed 2 bases from V and 8 bases from J, with 9 bases in between. CDR3 nucleotide sequence: TGCGCCAGCAGCTTCGAGGGGAGTACGCAGTATTTT. Its translation: CASSFEGSTQYF.

The V and J genes are TRBV2 and TRBJ1-1; D not certain. Germline assignment: CDR1 SNHLY and CDR2 FYNNEI. CDR3 length: 12 residues. With 2 bases removed from V and 8 bases from J, the gap between germline ends came to 9 bases. CDR3 region: CASSELVLEAFF. The CDR3 DNA is TGTGCCAGCAGTGAATTGGTCTTGGAAGCTTTCTTT.

The chain has TRBV5-8 and TRBJ2-5; 7 nucleotides align to TRBD2. The junction had 10 bases not matched to a gene; V was cut back by 1 base and J by 1 base. Germline loops: CDR1 SGHTS, CDR2 YDEGEE. The CDR3 has 17 residues. In nucleotides, the CDR3 is TGTGCCAGCAGCTTGAACCTAGCTAGCGGTTTCCAAGAGACCCAGTACTTC. Its protein product is CASSLNLASGFQETQYF.

The CDR3 DNA reads as TGTGCCAGCAGTCCGAAGAGCGGGAGAGGCACCGGGGAGCTGTTTTTT. It specifies CASSPKSGRGTGELFF. This chain uses TRBV27 with TRBJ2-2, with 8 bases fitting TRBD2. V gave up 5 bases and J gave up 4 bases; unmatched junction bases: 9. Germline V lookup: CDR1 MNHEY, CDR2 SMNVEV (reference sequence). This CDR3 spans 16 amino acids.

The chain combines TRBV27 with TRBJ2-2; 10 nucleotides agree with TRBD2. Germline V gene lookup returns CDR1 MNHEY and CDR2 SMNVEV (reference sequence). The CDR3 is made up of 15 amino acids. With V trimmed by 3 bases and J by 3 bases, 1 base remained unmatched. The CDR3 sequence is CASSFSGRYTGELFF. Written as DNA, the CDR3 is TGTGCCAGCAGTTTTAGCGGGAGGTACACCGGGGAGCTGTTTTTT.

Comments on this clone: Distinct nucleotide sequences in the sample also encode this CDR3. V gene TRBV6-5 combines with J gene TRBJ1-2; TRBD1 matches 8 bases. Per the germline V gene, CDR1 is MNHEY and CDR2 is SVGAGI. This CDR3 region has 11 residues. The junction had 2 bases not matched to a gene; V was cut back by 6 bases and J by 8 bases. The CDR3 bases are TGTGCCAGCAGAAGACAGGGGGGCTACACCTTC. Amino acids: CASRRQGGYTF.

This chain connects TRBV4-2 to TRBJ2-7; 13 bases align to TRBD2. Losses at the gene ends were 2 bases for V and 4 bases for J; bases not matched to a gene: 5. Germline values: CDR1 LGHNA, CDR2 YNFKEQ. CDR3 length: 16 residues. The CDR3 region is CASSQLETSGRYEQYF. In DNA form, the CDR3 reads TGTGCCAGCAGCCAACTTGAGACTAGCGGGAGGTACGAGCAGTACTTC.

V usage is TRBV9 and J usage is TRBJ2-7; 10 bases are a match to TRBD2. V lost 3 bases to trimming and J lost 2 bases; unmatched junction nucleotides: 5. The V gene's germline CDR1 is SGDLS and CDR2 YYNGEE. This CDR3 comprises 15 residues. The CDR3 sequence is CASSGRTSGAYEQYF. Written as DNA, the CDR3 is TGTGCCAGCAGCGGACGGACTAGCGGAGCCTACGAGCAGTACTTC.